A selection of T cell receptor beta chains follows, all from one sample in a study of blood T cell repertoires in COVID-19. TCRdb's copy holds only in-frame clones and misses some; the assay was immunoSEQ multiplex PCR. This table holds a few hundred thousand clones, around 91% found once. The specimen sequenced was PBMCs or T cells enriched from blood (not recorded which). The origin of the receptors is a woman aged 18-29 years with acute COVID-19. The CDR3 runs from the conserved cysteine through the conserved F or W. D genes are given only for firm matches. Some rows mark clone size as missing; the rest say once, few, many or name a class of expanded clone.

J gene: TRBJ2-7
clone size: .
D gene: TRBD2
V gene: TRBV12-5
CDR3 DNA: TGTGCTAGTGGTTTGCCCCCGGGACTAGCGGGAACCTACGAGCAGTACTTC
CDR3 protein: CASGLPPGLAGTYEQYF

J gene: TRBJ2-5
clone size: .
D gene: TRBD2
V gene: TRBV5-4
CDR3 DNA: TGTGCCAGCAGCACAAGGACTAGCGGGAGAACGGGTTGGGAGACCCAGTACTTC
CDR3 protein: CASSTRTSGRTGWETQYF

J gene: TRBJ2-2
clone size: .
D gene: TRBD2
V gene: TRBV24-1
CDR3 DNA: TGTGCCACCAGTGAGTGGCTAGCGGGAGGGGGGGAGCTGTTTTTT
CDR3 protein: CATSEWLAGGGELFF

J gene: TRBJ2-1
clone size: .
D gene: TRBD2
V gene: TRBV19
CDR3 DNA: TGTGCCAGTATGAGACTAGCGGGAGTAGGATCCTACAATGAGCAGTTCTTC
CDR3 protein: CASMRLAGVGSYNEQFF

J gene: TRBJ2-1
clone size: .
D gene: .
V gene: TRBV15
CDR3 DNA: TGTGCCACCAGAGAAGGAGGAGCGAATATTATCTACAATGAGCAGTTCTTC
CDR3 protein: CATREGGANIIYNEQFF

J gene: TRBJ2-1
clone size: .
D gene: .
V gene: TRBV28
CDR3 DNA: TGTGCCAGCAGTTCGCAAGCCCCCGGGACTCGGAATGAGCAGTTCTTC
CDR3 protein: CASSSQAPGTRNEQFF

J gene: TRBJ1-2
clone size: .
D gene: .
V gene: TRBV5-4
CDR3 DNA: TGTGCCAGCAGCTCGACCGGCAGGGCTGATGGCTACACCTTC
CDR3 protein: CASSSTGRADGYTF

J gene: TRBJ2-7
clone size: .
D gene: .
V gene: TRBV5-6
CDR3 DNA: TGTGCCAGCAGCCCGCACAACTACGAGCAGTACTTC
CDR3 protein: CASSPHNYEQYF

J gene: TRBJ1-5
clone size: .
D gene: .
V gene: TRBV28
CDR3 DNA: TGTGCCAGCTCCCGTTTCGGCCGGGAACGAGGCAATCAGCCCCAGCATTTT
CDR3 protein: CASSRFGRERGNQPQHF

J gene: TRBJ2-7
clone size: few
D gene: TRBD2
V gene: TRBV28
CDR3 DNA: TGTGCCAGCAGTTTTGGTTGGGCCCTCACGCTGAAAAATGGGACTAGCGGAAACTCCTACGAGCAGTACTTC
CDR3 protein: CASSFGWALTLKNGTSGNSYEQYF

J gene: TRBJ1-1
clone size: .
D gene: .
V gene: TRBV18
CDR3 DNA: TGTGCCAGCTCACCTATACAGAGCACTGAAGCTTTCTTT
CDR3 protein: CASSPIQSTEAFF

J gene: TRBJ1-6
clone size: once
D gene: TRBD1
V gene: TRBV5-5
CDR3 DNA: TGTGCCAGCAGCTTGGGCCCCATGTCAGGGGGCAATTCACCCCTCCACTTT
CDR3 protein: CASSLGPMSGGNSPLHF

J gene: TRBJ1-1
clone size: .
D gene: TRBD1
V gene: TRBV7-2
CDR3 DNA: TGTGCCAGCAGCTCCCAGACAGGGGTCGTGAACACTGAAGCTTTCTTT
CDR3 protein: CASSSQTGVVNTEAFF

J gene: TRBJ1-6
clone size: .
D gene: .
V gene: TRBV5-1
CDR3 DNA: TGCGCCAGCAGCTTGGAGGCGGGTCGCTCACCCCTCCACTTT
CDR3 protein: CASSLEAGRSPLHF